These 23 T cell receptor beta chains were all obtained from the same sample, sequenced in a study of OX40 agonist ivuxolimab in advanced cancers. Sequenced by immunoSEQ multiplex PCR; TCRdb stores in-frame clones only, minus some. The sample consists of 25,000 to 30,000 clones, roughly 85% of them appearing once. This specimen was CD4+ or CD8+ T cells sorted from blood, taken in a trial of the OX40 agonist ivuxolimab. Every receptor here comes from an adult with an advanced solid tumor such as melanoma, head and neck, liver or kidney cancer.

The rearrangement links TRBV6-5 to TRBJ1-2; D uncertain. With 0 bases removed from V and 0 bases from J, the gap between germline ends came to 8 bases. The CDR3 has 15 residues. Germline V gene lookup returns CDR1 MNHEY and CDR2 SVGAGI. DNA of the CDR3: TGTGCCAGCAGTTACTCGCCGGATTCTAACTATGGCTACACCTTC. This codes for CASSYSPDSNYGYTF.

This chain joins TRBV6-5 and TRBJ2-2; D unresolved. CDR3 length equals 13 residues. Trimming cost V 2 bases and J 7 bases, with 8 bases left between them. The V gene's germline CDR1 is MNHEY and CDR2 SVGAGI. The CDR3 bases are TGTGCCAGCAGTTACCGGGTCGACGGGGAGCTGTTTTTT. Encoded protein: CASSYRVDGELFF.

This chain joins TRBV19 and TRBJ2-1; 8 bases agree with TRBD1. Germline V gives CDR1 LNHDA, CDR2 SQIVND (reference sequence). Trimming took 9 bases from V and 2 from J; bases not matched to a gene: 12. This CDR3 is 16 amino acids long. In nucleotides, the CDR3 is TGTGCCAGATCAAATCAGGGGGCCCGACCCTACAATGAGCAGTTCTTC. Protein product: CARSNQGARPYNEQFF. Combining the CDR3 with reference TRBV19 and TRBJ2-1 gives the whole variable domain DGGITQSPKYLFRKEGQNVTLSCEQNLNHDAMYWYRQDPGQGLRLIYYSQIVNDFQKGDIAEGYSVSREKKESFPLTVTSAQKNPTAFYLCARSNQGARPYNEQFFGPGTRLTVL.

The J gene is TRBJ1-1, the V gene TRBV14; D perhaps matches TRBD1 (6 bases). Looked up from germline, CDR1 is SGHDN and CDR2 is FVKESK. V was clipped by 1 base and J by 6 bases, with 12 bases between them. This CDR3 is 14 amino acids long. The chain's CDR3 is CASSQARGGPEAFF. As DNA, the CDR3 is TGTGCCAGCAGCCAAGCCAGGGGTGGTCCTGAAGCTTTCTTT.

The chain uses TRBV7-9 and TRBJ1-1; 9 nucleotides match TRBD1. V shed 5 bases, J shed 4 bases, and the junction held 2 bases outside the gene matches. The CDR3 extends over 13 amino acids. The V gene's germline CDR1 is SEHNR and CDR2 FQNEAQ (reference sequence). CDR3 in amino acids: CASSPTGGTEAFF. CDR3 DNA sequence: TGTGCCAGCAGCCCGACAGGGGGCACTGAAGCTTTCTTT.

The chain links TRBV30 to TRBJ2-7, with 8 positions matching TRBD2. Germline values: CDR1 GTSNPN, CDR2 SVGIG (reference sequence). CDR3 length equals 16 residues. V lost 3 bases to trimming and J lost 3 bases; unmatched junction nucleotides: 13. CDR3 region: CAWSEGRRRGDYEQYF. CDR3 nucleotide sequence: TGTGCCTGGAGCGAAGGACGAAGGCGGGGGGACTACGAGCAGTACTTC.

This clone is medium-sized in the sample. The gene calls are TRBV7-2 and TRBJ1-2; a weak D match, TRBD1 (5 bases). The germline V gene encodes CDR1 SGHTA and CDR2 FQGNSA. V was trimmed by 3 bases and J by 6 bases, leaving 11 bases between them. The length of the CDR3 is 13 residues. The CDR3 reads CASSFGGGDGYTF. CDR3 bases: TGTGCCAGCAGCTTCGGGGGGGGTGATGGCTACACCTTC.

A single count supports this clone. The chain joins TRBV5-5 to TRBJ1-1; D is perhaps TRBD1 (6 bases). CDR3 length: 14 residues. CDR1 SGHKS and CDR2 YYEKEE come from the germline V gene (reference sequence). Trimming stripped 0 bases from V and 5 bases from J, with 11 bases between. CDR3 loop: CASSLDGGQTEAFF. The CDR3, as DNA: TGTGCCAGCAGCTTGGATGGGGGGCAGACTGAAGCTTTCTTT. Variable domain in full (rest from reference TRBV5-5 and TRBJ1-1): DAGVTQSPTHLIKTRGQQVTLRCSPISGHKSVSWYQQVLGQGPQFIFQYYEKEERGRGNFPDRFSARQFPNYSSELNVNALLLGDSALYLCASSLDGGQTEAFFGQGTRLTVV.

The chain has TRBV9 and TRBJ2-1; 7 nucleotides align to TRBD2. Germline-derived CDR1 and CDR2 are SGDLS and YYNGEE. CDR3 size: 17 residues. V trimming: 3 bases; J trimming: 1 base; junction bases outside the gene matches: 10. The CDR3 protein is CASSGLSGARSYNEQFF. The CDR3 DNA sequence: TGTGCCAGCAGCGGGCTAAGCGGGGCACGGTCCTACAATGAGCAGTTCTTC.

This clone was observed a handful of times. The rearrangement links TRBV9 to TRBJ2-3, with a weak D call TRBD2 (5 bases). Trimming removed 0 bases from V and 4 bases from J, with 6 bases in between. CDR3 size: 13 residues. Per the germline V gene, CDR1 is SGDLS and CDR2 is YYNGEE. CDR3 loop: CASSVDGADTQYF. CDR3 coding DNA: TGTGCCAGCAGCGTAGACGGGGCAGATACGCAGTATTTT. Using reference TRBV9 and TRBJ2-3 for the parts outside the CDR3, the full variable domain is DSGVTQTPKHLITATGQRVTLRCSPRSGDLSVYWYQQSLDQGLQFLIQYYNGEERAKGNILERFSAQQFPDLHSELNLSSLELGDSALYFCASSVDGADTQYFGPGTRLTVL.

The chain is built from TRBV2 and TRBJ2-5, with D perhaps matching TRBD1 (7 bases). This CDR3 has 12 residues. V was pared by 8 bases and J by 4 bases, with 11 bases between. Germline loops: CDR1 SNHLY, CDR2 FYNNEI. Here the CDR3 DNA reads TGTGCCAGCTGGAGGGGGCGAGAGACCCAGTACTTC. Protein sequence: CASWRGRETQYF.

The chain uses TRBV7-2 and TRBJ2-1; D may correspond to TRBD1 or TRBD2 (6 bases each). CDR1 is SGHTA, CDR2 FQGNSA, per germline. Deletions cut 2 bases from V and 9 bases from J, with 17 bases between. The CDR3 extends over 15 amino acids. This CDR3 is CASSLNSGGVGEQFF. The CDR3 nucleotides are TGTGCCAGCAGCTTAAATTCCGGGGGCGTCGGTGAGCAGTTCTTC.

This clone was counted a few times. The V call is TRBV2, the J call TRBJ2-5; D is unclear. This CDR3 contains 14 residues. Germline CDR1 reads SNHLY; CDR2 reads FYNNEI. Trimming stripped 2 bases from V and 1 base from J, with 8 bases between. CDR3 in DNA: TGTGCCAGCAGTGAATGGGCGGTCCAAGAGACCCAGTACTTC. Translated, it gives CASSEWAVQETQYF.

CDR3 residues: CASSTSGGAGTQYF. The DNA of the CDR3 is TGTGCCAGTAGCACTAGCGGGGGGGCCGGTACGCAGTATTTT. The rearrangement joins TRBV19 to TRBJ2-3, with TRBD2 identical over 13 bases. V trimming: 6 bases; J trimming: 8 bases; junction bases outside the gene matches: 5. Germline CDR1 is LNHDA and CDR2 is SQIVND (reference sequence). The CDR3 is 14 residues long. The full variable domain, in which reference TRBV19 and TRBJ2-3 provide the parts outside the CDR3, is DGGITQSPKYLFRKEGQNVTLSCEQNLNHDAMYWYRQDPGQGLRLIYYSQIVNDFQKGDIAEGYSVSREKKESFPLTVTSAQKNPTAFYLCASSTSGGAGTQYFGPGTRLTVL.

In DNA form, the CDR3 reads TGTGCCAGCAGCTTGGACGGAGACTATGGCTACACCTTC. Residues: CASSLDGDYGYTF. The chain combines TRBV5-6 with TRBJ1-2; D not certain. The CDR3 length is 13 residues. The germline V and J ends were trimmed by 0 bases and 3 bases, with 6 bases remaining between them. From germline, CDR1 is SGHDT and CDR2 YYEEEE.

This clone was picked up one time. The chain is built from TRBV11-2 and TRBJ2-7; D is undetermined. Germline CDR1 and CDR2: SGHAT and FQNNGV. The CDR3 runs 11 residues. The V end was cut by 5 bases, the J end by 6 bases, with 8 bases between. CDR3 region: CASSDLGEQYF. The CDR3 nucleotides are TGTGCCAGCAGCGACCTCGGCGAGCAGTACTTC.

The chain has TRBV19 and TRBJ2-5; 8 nucleotides match TRBD2. J was trimmed by 3 bases and V by 5 bases; bases with no gene match: 8. CDR1 and CDR2 from the germline V gene are LNHDA and SQIVND (reference sequence). CDR3 length equals 15 residues. The CDR3 loop is CASSSPLAGEETQYF. As DNA, the CDR3 is TGTGCCAGTAGTTCGCCCCTAGCGGGTGAAGAGACCCAGTACTTC. The entire variable domain, with the rest obtained from reference TRBV19 and TRBJ2-5, is as follows: DGGITQSPKYLFRKEGQNVTLSCEQNLNHDAMYWYRQDPGQGLRLIYYSQIVNDFQKGDIAEGYSVSREKKESFPLTVTSAQKNPTAFYLCASSSPLAGEETQYFGPGTRLLVL.

This rearrangement joins TRBV12-5 to TRBJ1-1; maybe TRBD1 (5 bases). The V end was cut by 3 bases, the J end by 5 bases, with 19 bases between. Germline V CDR1 and CDR2: LGHNT, FRNRAP. This CDR3 contains 16 residues. In DNA form, the CDR3 reads TGTGCTAGTGGTTTCTTGAGGGGTTCAGTTGGGACTGAAGCTTTCTTT. Translation gives CASGFLRGSVGTEAFF.

The chain combines TRBV6-1 with TRBJ1-1; maybe TRBD1 (6 bases). V lost 2 bases, J lost 1 base, and 20 bases lay in between. The germline CDR1 and CDR2 sequences are MNHNS and SASEGT. The CDR3 is made up of 18 amino acids. For the CDR3, the DNA is TGTGCCAGCAGTGAATGGGTTGAGGGGGGGGCCGGGAACACTGAAGCTTTCTTT. Amino acids: CASSEWVEGGAGNTEAFF.

The chain recombines TRBV19 with TRBJ1-3, with 7 nucleotides matching TRBD1. Germline values: CDR1 LNHDA, CDR2 SQIVND (reference sequence). J gave up 2 bases and V 9 bases, and 7 bases lay outside the gene matches. The CDR3 extends over 14 amino acids. CDR3: CASKLDRAGNTIYF. The CDR3 DNA is TGTGCCAGCAAACTCGACAGGGCTGGAAACACCATATATTTT.

The rearrangement joins TRBV4-3 to TRBJ1-2; maybe TRBD1 (5 bases). Trimming took 3 bases from V and 1 from J, leaving 15 bases between them. This CDR3 spans 16 amino acids. Germline assignment: CDR1 LGHNA and CDR2 YSLEER. CDR3 amino acids: CASSQDPQGVNYGYTF. CDR3 DNA: TGCGCCAGCAGCCAGGATCCCCAGGGCGTTAACTATGGCTACACCTTC.

The chain joins TRBV18 to TRBJ1-2; TRBD1 might be the D (6 bases). The CDR3 is 15 residues long. Germline V gives CDR1 KGHSH, CDR2 LQKENI. The V and J ends lost 0 bases and 5 bases respectively, with 13 bases between them. The CDR3 spells CASSPPTGLKYGYTF. The CDR3 coding sequence is TGTGCCAGCTCACCACCTACAGGGCTTAAGTATGGCTACACCTTC.

The V gene is TRBV7-9, the J gene TRBJ2-7; D remains unclear. Germline CDR1 SEHNR, CDR2 FQNEAQ (reference sequence). Trimming took off 1 base at V and 6 bases at J, with 4 bases between the two ends. CDR3 length: 11 residues. DNA of the CDR3: TGTGCCAGCAGCTTAGATCCCGAGCAGTACTTC. This encodes CASSLDPEQYF.